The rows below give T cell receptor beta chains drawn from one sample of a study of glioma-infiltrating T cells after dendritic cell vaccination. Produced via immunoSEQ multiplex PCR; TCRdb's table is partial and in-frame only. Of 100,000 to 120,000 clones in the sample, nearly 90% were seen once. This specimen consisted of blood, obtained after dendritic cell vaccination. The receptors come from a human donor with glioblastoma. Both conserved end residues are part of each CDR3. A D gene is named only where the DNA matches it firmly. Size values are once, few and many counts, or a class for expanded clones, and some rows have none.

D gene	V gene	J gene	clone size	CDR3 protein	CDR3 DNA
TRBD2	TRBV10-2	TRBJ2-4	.	CASRPGGGNIQYF	TGCGCCAGCCGCCCTGGGGGGGGAAACATTCAGTACTTC
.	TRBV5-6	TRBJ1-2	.	CASSWSTGIGIYGYTF	TGTGCCAGCAGCTGGTCCACAGGGATCGGAATCTATGGCTACACCTTC
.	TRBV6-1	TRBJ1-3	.	CASSDHGGSGNTIYF	TGTGCCAGCAGTGATCATGGGGGGTCTGGAAACACCATATATTTT
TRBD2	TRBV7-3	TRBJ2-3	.	CASSSLAGVGDTQYF	TGTGCCAGCAGCTCATTAGCGGGGGTGGGAGATACGCAGTATTTT
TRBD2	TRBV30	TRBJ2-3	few	CAWGRRLAGTDTQYF	TGTGCCTGGGGCCGTAGGCTAGCGGGAACAGATACGCAGTATTTT
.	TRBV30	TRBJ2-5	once	CAWSLYREQGETQYF	TGTGCCTGGAGTCTCTACCGGGAACAGGGAGAGACCCAGTACTTC
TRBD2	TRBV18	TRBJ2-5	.	CASSPPSGLAVEETQYF	TGTGCCAGCTCACCACCGTCGGGACTAGCAGTGGAAGAGACCCAGTACTTC
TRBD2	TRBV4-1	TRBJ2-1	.	CASSKGRAEEQFF	TGCGCCAGCAGCAAAGGGAGGGCAGAAGAGCAGTTCTTC
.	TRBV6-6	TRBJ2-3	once	CASSYSRGAGTQYF	TGTGCCAGCAGTTACTCACGCGGGGCAGGCACGCAGTATTTT
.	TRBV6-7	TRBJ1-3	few	CASSYSIGGQGTGNTIYF	TGTGCCAGCAGTTACTCGATAGGGGGTCAGGGTACTGGAAACACCATATATTTT
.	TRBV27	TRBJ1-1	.	CASSLLAGMNTEAFF	TGTGCCAGCAGTTTATTAGCAGGGATGAACACTGAAGCTTTCTTT
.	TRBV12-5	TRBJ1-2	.	CASGLVLIPDSNYGYTF	TGTGCTAGTGGTTTGGTACTAATCCCAGACTCTAACTATGGCTACACCTTC
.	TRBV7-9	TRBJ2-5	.	CASSSAGPGRAETQYF	TGTGCCAGCAGCTCGGCGGGACCCGGTAGGGCAGAGACCCAGTACTTC
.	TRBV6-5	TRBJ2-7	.	CASSYSEGGDEQYF	TGTGCCAGCAGTTACTCCGAAGGCGGCGACGAGCAGTACTTC
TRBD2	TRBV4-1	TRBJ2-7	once	CASSQESGGAFEQYF	TGCGCCAGCAGCCAAGAGAGCGGGGGGGCCTTCGAGCAGTACTTC
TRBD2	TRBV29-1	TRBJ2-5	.	CSVNSGLAGEETQYF	TGCAGCGTTAATTCAGGGCTAGCGGGAGAAGAGACCCAGTACTTC
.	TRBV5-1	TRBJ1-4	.	CASSLRGLNEKLFF	TGCGCCAGCAGCTTGAGGGGCCTTAATGAAAAACTGTTTTTT
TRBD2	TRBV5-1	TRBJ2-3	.	CASSLPSGLAGRKNPQYF	TGCGCCAGCAGCTTGCCCTCCGGACTAGCGGGACGCAAGAATCCGCAGTATTTT
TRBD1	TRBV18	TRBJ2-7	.	CASSPGTDSYEQYF	TGTGCCAGCTCACCGGGGACAGATTCCTACGAGCAGTACTTC
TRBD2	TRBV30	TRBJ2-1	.	CAWRRTPGLAGVEQFF	TGTGCCTGGAGACGCACTCCGGGACTAGCTGGGGTTGAGCAGTTCTTC
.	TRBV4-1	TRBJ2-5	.	CASSQAETTLETQYF	TGCGCCAGCAGCCAAGCGGAGACCACCCTAGAGACCCAGTACTTC
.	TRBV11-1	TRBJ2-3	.	CASSAQPQDTQYF	TGTGCCAGCAGCGCACAGCCGCAAGATACGCAGTATTTT